This T cell receptor (beta chain) stems from a study of long-term antiretroviral therapy in people with HIV. CDR1 is MGHRA, CDR2 YSYEKL, per germline. This CDR3 is built from 13 residues. Trimming shortened V by 1 base and J by 5 bases, and 9 bases separated the two germline ends. Investigators performed immunoSEQ version v3.0 at survey level. Some clones are missing from TCRdb's copy, which holds only in-frame ones; the method was immunoSEQ multiplex PCR. Of 30,000 to 35,000 clones listed, approximately 75% were seen once; the top ten hold under 4%. Sequencing was performed on unsorted PBMCs, taken 3 years after starting antiretroviral therapy. The chain joins TRBV4-1 to TRBJ2-7; the D gene is possibly TRBD2 (5 bases). This TCR was recovered from a man over 45 with HIV. The chain's CDR3 is CASSQAGSHEQYF. CDR3 DNA: TGCGCCAGCAGCCAAGCGGGGAGTCACGAGCAGTACTTC.